These 2 T cell receptor beta chains were all obtained from the same sample, sequenced in a study of T cell repertoires in ileal Crohn's disease. Produced via immunoSEQ multiplex PCR; TCRdb's table is partial and in-frame only. Of roughly 4,100 clones in the sample, around 80% were seen once. Time point in this sample: neoterminal ileum biopsy at postoperative endoscopy, about 6 months after surgery. Sample: ileal tissue. The source is an adult with Crohn's disease.

This chain connects TRBV25-1 to TRBJ2-2; 9 bases match TRBD1. This CDR3 has 14 residues. V lost 6 bases and J lost 3; bases outside the gene matches: 2. Germline V gene lookup returns CDR1 MGHDK and CDR2 SYGVNS. This CDR3 is CASSRQGDTGELFF. CDR3 DNA: TGTGCCAGCAGCCGACAGGGGGACACCGGGGAGCTGTTTTTT.

The J gene is TRBJ2-7, the V gene TRBV5-4; tentatively, D is TRBD1 (6 bases). Germline CDR1 SGHNT, CDR2 YYREEE (reference sequence). The CDR3 is made up of 15 amino acids. The V end lost 4 bases, the J end lost 4 bases, and 18 bases lay between the germline ends. This chain's CDR3 is CASSPTQGLLYEQYF. CDR3 bases: TGTGCCAGCAGCCCCACACAGGGCCTTTTATACGAGCAGTACTTC.